This T cell receptor (beta chain) was recorded in a study of cytomegalovirus exposure and HLA in healthy donors. In the study overall: The 90 to 150 validation repertoires and the approximately 700 first-cohort repertoires shared a platform, a later analysis reported.

Repertoires were generated with immunoSEQ multiplex PCR, while TCRdb's copy carries only in-frame clones and drops some. Here the sample spans more than 110,000 clones, roughly nine tenths being singletons. Germline CDR1 reads MNHEY; CDR2 reads SVGAGI. V dropped 0 bases and J dropped 5; count of bases not matched to a gene: 5. CDR3 length: 16 residues. Findings and caveats of the study: For most TCR sequences rarity was the rule, although some public TCRs occurred in many donors.

Points on this clone: Its specificity is unknown.

This clonotype originated in a man younger than 35 in good health and CMV-seronegative. Sequencing input: PBMCs. The chain couples TRBV6-5 to TRBJ2-3; 10 bases are a match to TRBD2. The CDR3 is CASSYSGLAGVDTQYF. The CDR3 coding sequence is TGTGCCAGCAGTTACTCGGGGCTAGCGGGAGTAGATACGCAGTATTTT.